This T cell receptor (beta chain) was captured by sequencing in a study of blood T cell repertoires in COVID-19. About the study: The origin of the acute and convalescent COVID-19 samples was the United States, Italy and Spain. Nucleic acid was either cDNA or gDNA, and it came from T cells, B-cell-depleted T cells, or PBMCs.

In the original analysis: For nucleated cells, counts were estimated from reference gene primer amplification. Repertoires were generated with immunoSEQ multiplex PCR, while TCRdb's copy carries only in-frame clones and drops some. The D gene and trimming were derived from the DNA, and the V and J assignments and clone size from that table. This sample has approximately 260,000 clones; 86% occur once, and the top ten carry 3.6%. CDR1 and CDR2 from the germline V gene are GTSNPN and SVGIG (reference sequence). Trimming left V 0 bases short and J 5 bases short, with 14 bases between. The CDR3 has 14 amino acids.

The sequence derives from a man aged 18 to 29 with active or convalescent COVID-19. V gene TRBV30 combines with J gene TRBJ2-7; maybe TRBD1 (6 bases). Sequences were obtained from peripheral blood. The CDR3 nucleotides read TGTGCCTGGAGTGTAGGGCAGGGGCAGAACGAGCAGTACTTC. It encodes CAWSVGQGQNEQYF.